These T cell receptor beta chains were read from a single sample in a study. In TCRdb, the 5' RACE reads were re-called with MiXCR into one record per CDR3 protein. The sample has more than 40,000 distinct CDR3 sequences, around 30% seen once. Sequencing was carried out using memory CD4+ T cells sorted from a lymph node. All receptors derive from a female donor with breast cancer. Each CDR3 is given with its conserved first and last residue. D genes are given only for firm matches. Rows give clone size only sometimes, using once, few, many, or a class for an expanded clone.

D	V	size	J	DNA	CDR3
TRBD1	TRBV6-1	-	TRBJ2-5	TGTGCCAGCAGTGAAGCGGACAGGCAAGAGACCCAGTACTTC	CASSEADRQETQYF
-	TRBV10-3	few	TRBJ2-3	TGTGCCATCAGTGCGGGCACCTCAATGACAGATACGCAGTATTTT	CAISAGTSMTDTQYF
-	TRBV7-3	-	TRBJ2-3	TGTGCCAGCAGCTTAACATTCGCTAGCACAGATACGCAGTATTTT	CASSLTFASTDTQYF
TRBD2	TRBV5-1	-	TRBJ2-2	TGCGCCAGCAGTCGACTAGCGGGAGAAGGGGAGCTGTTTTTT	CASSRLAGEGELFF
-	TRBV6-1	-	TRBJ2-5	TGTGCCAGCAGTGCCCGGGACAACCTCCGGGAGACCCAGTACTTC	CASSARDNLRETQYF
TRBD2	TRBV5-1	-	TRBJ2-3	TGCGCCAGCAGCTGGGAGGGTACAGATACGCGGTATTTT	CASSWEGTDTRYF
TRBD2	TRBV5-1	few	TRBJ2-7	TGCGCCAGCAGCTTAGCGGGAGCCCTTATCGAGCAGTACTTC	CASSLAGALIEQYF
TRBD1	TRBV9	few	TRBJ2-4	TGTGCCAGCAGCGTAGGGGCTATGGGGGACAGGGGCGACTTC	CASSVGAMGDRGDF
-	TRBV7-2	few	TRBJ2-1	TGTGCCGGCAGCTTAGGAAGTAGCCGGGATGAGCAGTTCTTC	CAGSLGSSRDEQFF
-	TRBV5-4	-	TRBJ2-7	TGTGCCAGCAGCGACGGGACACTCCGGAGGGATGGCGAGCAGTACTTC	CASSDGTLRRDGEQYF